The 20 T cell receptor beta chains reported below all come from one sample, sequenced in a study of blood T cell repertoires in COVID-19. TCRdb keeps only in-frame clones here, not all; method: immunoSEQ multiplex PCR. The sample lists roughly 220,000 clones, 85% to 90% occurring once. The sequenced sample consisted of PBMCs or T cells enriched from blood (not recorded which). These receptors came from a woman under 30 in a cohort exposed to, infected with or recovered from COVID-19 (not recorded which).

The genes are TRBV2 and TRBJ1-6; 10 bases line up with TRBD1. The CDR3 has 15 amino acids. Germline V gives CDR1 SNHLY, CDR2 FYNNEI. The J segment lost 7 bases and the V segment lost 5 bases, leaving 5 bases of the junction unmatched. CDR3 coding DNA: TGTGCCAGCAGTCCTGACAGGGGGCACAATTCACCCCTCCACTTT. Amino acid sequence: CASSPDRGHNSPLHF.

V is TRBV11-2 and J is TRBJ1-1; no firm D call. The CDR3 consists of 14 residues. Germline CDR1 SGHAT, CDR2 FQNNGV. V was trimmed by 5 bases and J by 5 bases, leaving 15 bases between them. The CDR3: CASSPPGEVTEAFF. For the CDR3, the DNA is TGTGCCAGCAGCCCTCCCGGGGAGGTTACTGAAGCTTTCTTT.

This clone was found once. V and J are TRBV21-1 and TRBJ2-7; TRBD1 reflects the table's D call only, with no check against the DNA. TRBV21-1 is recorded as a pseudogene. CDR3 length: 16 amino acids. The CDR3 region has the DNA TGTGCCAGCAGCAAACCAGCCAGGGGGCCCCTTGGGGAGCAGTACTTC. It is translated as CASSKPARGPLGEQYF.

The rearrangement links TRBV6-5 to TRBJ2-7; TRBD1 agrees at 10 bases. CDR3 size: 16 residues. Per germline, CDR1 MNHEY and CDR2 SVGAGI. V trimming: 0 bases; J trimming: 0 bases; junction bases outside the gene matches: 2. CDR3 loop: CASSYSTGGASYEQYF. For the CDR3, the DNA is TGTGCCAGCAGTTACTCGACAGGGGGCGCCTCCTACGAGCAGTACTTC.

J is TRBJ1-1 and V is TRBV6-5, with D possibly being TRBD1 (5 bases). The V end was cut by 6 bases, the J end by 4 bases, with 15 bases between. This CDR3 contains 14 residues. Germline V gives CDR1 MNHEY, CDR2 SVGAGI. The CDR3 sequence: CASRIRATSTEAFF. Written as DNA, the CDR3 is TGTGCCAGCAGAATCAGGGCGACGAGCACTGAAGCTTTCTTT.

The DNA for the CDR3 is TGCGCCAGCAGCTTGGGACTAGCGGGAGCGGTAGATACGCAGTATTTT. Amino acids: CASSLGLAGAVDTQYF. The chain is built from TRBV5-1 and TRBJ2-3; the match to TRBD2 covers 12 bases. Germline V CDR1 and CDR2: SGHRS, YFSETQ. The CDR3 loop spans 16 amino acids. V trimming: 0 bases; J trimming: 5 bases; junction bases outside the gene matches: 4.

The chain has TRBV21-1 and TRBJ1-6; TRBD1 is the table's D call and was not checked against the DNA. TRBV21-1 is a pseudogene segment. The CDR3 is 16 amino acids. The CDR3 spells CASIRDRGRAGSPLHF. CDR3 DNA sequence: TGTGCCAGCATCCGGGACAGGGGCCGGGCGGGGTCACCCCTCCACTTT.

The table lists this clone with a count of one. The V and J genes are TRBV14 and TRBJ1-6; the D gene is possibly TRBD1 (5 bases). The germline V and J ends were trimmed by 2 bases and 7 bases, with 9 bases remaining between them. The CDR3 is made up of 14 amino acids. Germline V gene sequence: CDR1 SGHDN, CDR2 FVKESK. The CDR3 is CASSQWGGNSPLHF. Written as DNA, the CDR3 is TGTGCCAGCAGCCAATGGGGGGGGAATTCACCCCTCCACTTT.

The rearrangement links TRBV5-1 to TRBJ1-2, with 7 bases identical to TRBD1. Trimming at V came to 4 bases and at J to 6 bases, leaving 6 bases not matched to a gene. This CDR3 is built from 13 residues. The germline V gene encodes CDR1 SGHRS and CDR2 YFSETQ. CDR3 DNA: TGCGCCAGCAGCGGGACAGCTCTAAATGGCTACACCTTC. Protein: CASSGTALNGYTF. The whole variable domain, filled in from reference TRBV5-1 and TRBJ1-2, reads KAGVTQTPRYLIKTRGQQVTLSCSPISGHRSVSWYQQTPGQGLQFLFEYFSETQRNKGNFPGRFSGRQFSNSRSEMNVSTLELGDSALYLCASSGTALNGYTFGSGTRLTVV.

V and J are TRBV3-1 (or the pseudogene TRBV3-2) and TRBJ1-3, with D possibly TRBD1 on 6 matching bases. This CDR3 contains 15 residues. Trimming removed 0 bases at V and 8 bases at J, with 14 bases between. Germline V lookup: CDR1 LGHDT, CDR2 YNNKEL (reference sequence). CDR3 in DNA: TGTGCCAGCAGCCAAGATCAGGGGAGGGTAGACACCATATATTTT. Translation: CASSQDQGRVDTIYF.

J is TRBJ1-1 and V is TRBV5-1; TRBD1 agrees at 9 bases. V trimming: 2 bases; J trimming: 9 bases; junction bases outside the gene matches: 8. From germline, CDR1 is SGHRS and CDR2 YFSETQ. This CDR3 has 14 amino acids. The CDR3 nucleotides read TGCGCCAGCAGCTTATGGGGACAGGGTGACAAAGCTTTCTTT. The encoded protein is CASSLWGQGDKAFF.

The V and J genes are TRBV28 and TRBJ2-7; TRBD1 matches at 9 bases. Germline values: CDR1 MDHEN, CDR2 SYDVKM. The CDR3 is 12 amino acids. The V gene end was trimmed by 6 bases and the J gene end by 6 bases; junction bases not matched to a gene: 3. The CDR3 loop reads CASSGTGFEQYF. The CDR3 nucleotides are TGTGCCAGCAGCGGGACAGGGTTCGAGCAGTACTTC.

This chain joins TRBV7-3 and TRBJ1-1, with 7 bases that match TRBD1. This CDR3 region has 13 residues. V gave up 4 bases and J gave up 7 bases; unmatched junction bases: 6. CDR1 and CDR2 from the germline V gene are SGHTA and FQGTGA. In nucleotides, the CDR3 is TGTGCCAGCAGCTCTCGACAGGGAGGTGAAGCTTTCTTT. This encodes CASSSRQGGEAFF.

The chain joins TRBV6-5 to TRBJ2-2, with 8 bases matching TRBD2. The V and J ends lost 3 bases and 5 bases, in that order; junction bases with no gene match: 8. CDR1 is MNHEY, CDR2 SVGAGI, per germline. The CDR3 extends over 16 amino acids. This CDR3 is CASSYRVPSGTGELFF. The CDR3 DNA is TGTGCCAGCAGTTATCGAGTCCCTAGCGGGACCGGGGAGCTGTTTTTT.

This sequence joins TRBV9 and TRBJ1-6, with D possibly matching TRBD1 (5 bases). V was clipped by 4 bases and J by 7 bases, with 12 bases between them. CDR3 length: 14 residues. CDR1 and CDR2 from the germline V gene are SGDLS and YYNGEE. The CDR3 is CASSPGGVNSPLHF. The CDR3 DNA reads TGTGCCAGCAGCCCGGGGGGGGTGAATTCACCCCTCCACTTT.

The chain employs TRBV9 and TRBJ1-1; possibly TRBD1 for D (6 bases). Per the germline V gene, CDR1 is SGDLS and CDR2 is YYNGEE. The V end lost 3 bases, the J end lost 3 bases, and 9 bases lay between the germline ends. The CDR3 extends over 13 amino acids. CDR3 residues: CASSGGPDTEAFF. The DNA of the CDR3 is TGTGCCAGCAGCGGGGGGCCGGACACTGAAGCTTTCTTT.

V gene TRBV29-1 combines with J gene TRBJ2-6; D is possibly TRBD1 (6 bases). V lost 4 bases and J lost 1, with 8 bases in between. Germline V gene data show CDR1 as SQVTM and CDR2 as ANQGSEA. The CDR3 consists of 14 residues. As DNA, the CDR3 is TGCAGCGTTGGAACAGGGTCTGGGGCCAACGTCCTGACTTTC. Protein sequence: CSVGTGSGANVLTF.

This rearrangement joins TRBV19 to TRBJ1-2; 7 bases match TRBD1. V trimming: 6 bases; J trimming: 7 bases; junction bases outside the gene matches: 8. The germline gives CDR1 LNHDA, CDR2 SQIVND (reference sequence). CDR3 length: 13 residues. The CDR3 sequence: CASRQQGSSGYTF. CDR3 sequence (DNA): TGTGCCAGTAGGCAACAGGGGTCTAGTGGCTACACCTTC.

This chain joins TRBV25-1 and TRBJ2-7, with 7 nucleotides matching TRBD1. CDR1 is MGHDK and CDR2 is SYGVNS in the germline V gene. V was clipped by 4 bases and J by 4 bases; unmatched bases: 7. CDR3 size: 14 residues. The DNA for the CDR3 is TGTGCCAGCAGTGTAGGGGGCGTCAGGTACGAGCAGTACTTC. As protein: CASSVGGVRYEQYF.

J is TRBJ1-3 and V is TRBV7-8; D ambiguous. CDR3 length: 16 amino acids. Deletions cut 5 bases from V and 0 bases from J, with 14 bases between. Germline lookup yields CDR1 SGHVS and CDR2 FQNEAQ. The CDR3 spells CASSPTTRRSGNTIYF. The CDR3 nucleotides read TGTGCCAGCAGCCCAACGACACGACGCTCTGGAAACACCATATATTTT.